The T cell receptor beta chain described here comes from a study of cytotoxic CD8 clonotypes in ibrutinib-treated CLL. Whole-study results and caveats: Upon ibrutinib response clonality rose, and upon progression it fell back toward baseline. Public clonotypes were uncommon and contracted or stayed stable on treatment.

A remark on this clone: Its matching antigen is unknown.

Clones were read by immunoSEQ multiplex PCR, and TCRdb kept only the in-frame ones, dropping some. The sample lists several thousand clones; about four fifths were seen once. Between the trimmed V and J ends, which lost 2 bases and 3 bases, there was a span of 7 bases. The CDR3 extends over 14 amino acids. Germline V CDR1 and CDR2: MDHEN, SYDVKM. This specimen was PBMCs, taken before ibrutinib treatment. The chain carries TRBV28 and TRBJ2-2, with D tentatively TRBD1 (5 bases). The TCR comes from a human donor with chronic lymphocytic leukemia. The DNA of the CDR3 is TGTGCCAGCAGTTTAGGGGCAGACACCGGGGAGCTGTTTTTT. Amino acids: CASSLGADTGELFF.